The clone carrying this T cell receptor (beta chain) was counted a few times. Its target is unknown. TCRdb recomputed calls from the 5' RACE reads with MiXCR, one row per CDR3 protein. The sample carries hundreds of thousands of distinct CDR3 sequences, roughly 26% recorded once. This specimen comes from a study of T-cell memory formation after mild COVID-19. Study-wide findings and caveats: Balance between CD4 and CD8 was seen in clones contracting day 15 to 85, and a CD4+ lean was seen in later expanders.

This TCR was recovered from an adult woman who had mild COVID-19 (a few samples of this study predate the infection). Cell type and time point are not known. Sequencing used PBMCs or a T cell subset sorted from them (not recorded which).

The CDR3 sequence is CASSGRGHGYTF. Here the CDR3 DNA reads TGCGCCAGCAGCGGCAGGGGGCATGGCTACACCTTC. The chain employs TRBV5-1 and TRBJ1-2; 8 bases are shared with TRBD1. Germline CDR1 and CDR2: SGHRS and YFSETQ. Trimming at V came to 4 bases and at J to 6 bases, leaving 2 bases not matched to a gene. The CDR3 runs 12 residues.